The source of this TCR beta chain is a study of blood T cell repertoires in COVID-19. Per the study methods: Using reference gene primer amplification, nucleated cell counts were estimated. Libraries were prepared by immunoSEQ multiplex PCR; TCRdb keeps only in-frame clonotypes and omits some of them. V and J calls and clone size are as listed in that table; D and trimming were resolved from the DNA. The data contain 250,000 to 350,000 clones, approximately 84% of them seen just once; the ten biggest clones take up over 1.1%. This clone was recorded once. Trimming cost V 1 base and J 4 bases; bases outside gene matches: 7. The CDR3 length is 17 residues. CDR1 MGHRA and CDR2 YSYEKL come from the germline V gene.

The specimen was peripheral blood. This TCR was sampled from a human donor with COVID-19, enrolled during active disease. The donor label of this sample is uncertain. V is TRBV4-1 and J is TRBJ2-1, with 10 bases matching TRBD2. The CDR3 region has the DNA TGCGCCAGCAGCCAAGCACTAGCGGGATATCGATACAATGAGCAGTTCTTC. Translated, it gives CASSQALAGYRYNEQFF.